This TCR beta chain was identified during a study of blood T cell repertoires in COVID-19. Study details: From the United States, Italy and Spain came samples of acute and convalescent COVID-19. PBMCs, B-cell-depleted T cells, or T cells were the source of the cDNA or gDNA that made up the material.

In Seattle, patients joined the study during active infection and were tracked longitudinally. The length of the CDR3 is 14 residues. CDR1 is SGHAT, CDR2 FQNNGV, per germline. With 3 bases removed from V and 2 bases from J, the gap between germline ends came to 10 bases. In the authors' methods: By means of reference gene primer amplification, nucleated cell counts were estimated. The repertoire was sequenced with immunoSEQ multiplex PCR; TCRdb's copy has only in-frame clones and lacks some. The V and J calls and clone size are taken from that table; D and trimming were inferred from the DNA. The sample lists about 73,000 clones; approximately 77% were seen once.

The chain couples TRBV11-2 to TRBJ1-2; D remains unclear. This TCR was recovered from a man in his sixties or seventies with COVID-19, enrolled during active disease. The sequencing input was peripheral blood. Here the CDR3 DNA reads TGTGCCAGCAGCTTTTCCTTGTCCAACTATGGCTACACCTTC. Amino acid sequence: CASSFSLSNYGYTF.